Below are 9 T cell receptor beta chains sequenced from a single sample in a study of blood T cell repertoires in COVID-19. Profiling relied on immunoSEQ multiplex PCR, and the TCRdb table lists in-frame clones only, not all of them. This repertoire shows around 180,000 clones, roughly 84% found once; its top ten account for approximately 1.4%. Sequenced: peripheral blood. Source of these receptors: a human donor in a cohort sampled during active COVID-19.

The chain couples TRBV15 to TRBJ2-7; 7 positions agree with TRBD2. The CDR3 is 13 residues long. Trimming removed 7 bases from V and 0 bases from J; junction bases left unmatched: 3. CDR1 LNHNV and CDR2 YYDKDF come from the germline V gene (reference sequence). The CDR3 loop is CATTPGGSYEQYF. The CDR3 DNA is TGTGCCACCACCCCGGGGGGCTCCTACGAGCAGTACTTC. Full variable domain (missing parts from reference TRBV15 and TRBJ2-7): DAMVIQNPRYQVTQFGKPVTLSCSQTLNHNVMYWYQQKSSQAPKLLFHYYDKDFNNEADTPDNFQSRRPNTSFCFLDIRSPGLGDTAMYLCATTPGGSYEQYFGPGTRLTVT.

The V call is TRBV24-1, the J call TRBJ1-2, with no clear D. The V gene's germline CDR1 is KGHDR and CDR2 SFDVKD. V gave up 4 bases and J gave up 3 bases, with 8 bases separating them. The CDR3 extends over 13 amino acids. The CDR3 sequence: CATSESLDYGYTF. CDR3 DNA sequence: TGTGCCACCAGTGAGAGTCTTGACTATGGCTACACCTTC.

The chain joins TRBV6-5 to TRBJ1-3; tentatively, D is TRBD1 (5 bases). There are 14 residues in the CDR3. V was cut by 8 bases and J by 0 bases, with 11 bases left in between. In germline, CDR1 is MNHEY, CDR2 SVGAGI. CDR3 sequence: CASGAGNSGNTIYF. The CDR3 bases are TGTGCCAGCGGGGCGGGGAACTCTGGAAACACCATATATTTT.

The V and J genes are TRBV15 and TRBJ1-5; D is uncertain. Germline V gene lookup returns CDR1 LNHNV and CDR2 YYDKDF (reference sequence). The CDR3 has 16 amino acids. The V gene lost 3 bases and the J gene lost 0 bases, with 12 bases spanning the gap. This CDR3 reads CATSRRRDYSNQPQHF. The CDR3 DNA follows: TGTGCCACCAGCAGGAGGAGGGATTATAGCAATCAGCCCCAGCATTTT.

This clone came up once. The rearrangement joins TRBV27 to TRBJ1-5; 9 nucleotides match TRBD1. The J segment lost 4 bases and the V segment lost 5 bases, leaving 6 bases of the junction unmatched. The CDR3 sequence is 15 residues long. Germline assignment: CDR1 MNHEY and CDR2 SMNVEV (reference sequence). The CDR3 region is CASSDSTGGNQPQHF. Here the CDR3 DNA reads TGTGCCAGCAGTGACTCGACAGGGGGGAATCAGCCCCAGCATTTT.

This chain joins TRBV5-1 and TRBJ1-2; 10 bases map to TRBD1. Germline CDR1 reads SGHRS; CDR2 reads YFSETQ. V was clipped by 4 bases and J by 9 bases; unmatched bases: 12. This CDR3 spans 15 amino acids. CDR3 protein: CASSAPGQGNYSYTF. The CDR3 DNA reads TGCGCCAGCAGCGCACCGGGACAGGGGAATTACAGCTACACCTTC.

The genes are TRBV11-3 and TRBJ2-1; the D is unclear. Trimming left V 1 base short and J 5 bases short, with 6 bases between. CDR1 SGHNT and CDR2 YENEEA come from the germline V gene. The CDR3 has 13 amino acids. The CDR3 DNA reads as TGTGCCAGCAGCTTAGCCGAGAACAATGAGCAGTTCTTC. Translating it yields CASSLAENNEQFF.

V and J are TRBV10-3 and TRBJ2-3, with 9 bases lining up with TRBD2. Trimming at V came to 4 bases and at J to 2 bases, leaving 4 bases not matched to a gene. The germline V gene encodes CDR1 ENHRY and CDR2 SYGVKD. The CDR3 has 15 amino acids. CDR3 sequence: CAISVGLANTDTQYF. Here the CDR3 DNA reads TGTGCCATCAGTGTGGGACTAGCAAACACAGATACGCAGTATTTT.

This clone was counted a single time. This chain uses TRBV4-1 with TRBJ2-1; D is perhaps TRBD1 (6 bases). V was pared by 1 base and J by 5 bases, with 9 bases between. The CDR3 has 14 amino acids. CDR1 MGHRA and CDR2 YSYEKL come from the germline V gene. The CDR3 nucleotides read TGCGCCAGCAGCCAAGGGCAGGGGCACAATGAGCAGTTCTTC. Its translation is CASSQGQGHNEQFF.